The text below deals with one T cell receptor (beta chain). This specimen belongs to a study of blood T cell repertoires in COVID-19. Study summary: There were acute and convalescent COVID-19 samples, and they came from the United States, Italy and Spain.

Original processing notes: Cell counts per sample came from amplifying reference gene primers. Only in-frame clones appear in the TCRdb table, and some are missing; sequencing was by immunoSEQ multiplex PCR. Clone size and V and J calls were adopted from that table, with D and trimming inferred from the DNA. The data contain a few hundred thousand clones, around 89% of them singletons. Germline CDR1 and CDR2: GTSNPN and SVGIG (reference sequence). There are 18 residues in the CDR3. V lost 0 bases and J lost 2; bases outside the gene matches: 14. Cohort placement rested on clinical history that participants reported themselves. Two negative PCRs, clearance, or symptom resolution were required of recovered Cohort 3 donors.

The TCR comes from a woman aged 30 to 39 who had recovered from COVID-19. Specimen: PBMCs or T cells enriched from blood (not recorded which). The chain couples TRBV30 to TRBJ2-3; 7 nucleotides agree with TRBD2. The CDR3 bases are TGTGCCTGGAGTGTATCCCTAGGCGGGAGTTCTCCCACAGATACGCAGTATTTT. As protein: CAWSVSLGGSSPTDTQYF.